These 16 T cell receptor beta chains originate from one sample sequenced in a study of T cell responses to AZD1222 COVID-19 vaccine. Only in-frame clones appear in the TCRdb table, and some are missing; sequencing was by immunoSEQ multiplex PCR. The sample has about 82,000 clones, more than 85% seen once; the top ten hold over 4.5%. Sequenced here: peripheral blood, sampled on day 0 of AZD1222 vaccination. All receptors derive from an adult in good health.

The chain joins TRBV5-4 to TRBJ2-3; 9 bases align to TRBD2. The CDR3 loop spans 15 amino acids. Per the germline V gene, CDR1 is SGHNT and CDR2 is YYREEE (reference sequence). V shed 3 bases and J 3 bases; nucleotides not matched to a gene: 5. The CDR3, as DNA: TGTGCCAGCAGCTCCTGGACTAGCGTTACAGATACGCAGTATTTT. Translating it yields CASSSWTSVTDTQYF.

The V and J genes are TRBV9 and TRBJ2-6, with a tentative D call TRBD1 (5 bases). The CDR3 consists of 17 residues. Germline-derived CDR1 and CDR2 are SGDLS and YYNGEE. Trimming removed 3 bases at V and 3 bases at J, with 16 bases between. CDR3 nucleotide sequence: TGTGCCAGCAGCGGGACACTTTTTTTGGGTGGGGCCAACGTCCTGACTTTC. It translates to CASSGTLFLGGANVLTF.

The V and J genes are TRBV7-9 and TRBJ1-5; tentatively, D is TRBD1 (5 bases). The germline V gene has CDR1 SEHNR and CDR2 FQNEAQ (reference sequence). Trimming shortened V by 4 bases and J by 2 bases, and 12 bases separated the two germline ends. CDR3 length equals 15 residues. CDR3 amino acids: CASSSSGFGNQPQHF. In DNA form, the CDR3 reads TGTGCCAGCAGCTCCTCAGGGTTCGGCAATCAGCCCCAGCATTTT. Together with reference TRBV7-9 and TRBJ1-5, the CDR3 gives the full variable domain: DTGVSQNPRHKITKRGQNVTFRCDPISEHNRLYWYRQTLGQGPEFLTYFQNEAQLEKSRLLSDRFSAERPKGSFSTLEIQRTEQGDSAMYLCASSSSGFGNQPQHFGDGTRLSIL.

The gene calls are TRBV3-1 (or the pseudogene TRBV3-2) and TRBJ2-3, with D maybe TRBD1 (6 bases). The germline V and J ends were trimmed by 3 bases and 1 base, with 20 bases remaining between them. CDR1 LGHDT and CDR2 YNNKEL come from the germline V gene (reference sequence). The CDR3 contains 18 residues. CDR3 sequence: CASSQGVIWGPGTDTQYF. The DNA for the CDR3 is TGTGCCAGCAGCCAGGGGGTTATTTGGGGGCCCGGCACAGATACGCAGTATTTT.

The rearrangement uses TRBV18 and TRBJ2-2; unclear D gene. The germline V gene has CDR1 KGHSH and CDR2 LQKENI. The V gene lost 2 bases and the J gene lost 6 bases, with 10 bases spanning the gap. This CDR3 is 14 amino acids long. The DNA for the CDR3 is TGTGCCAGCTCACCATTGGTGGAGTCCGGGGAGCTGTTTTTT. Translation gives CASSPLVESGELFF. Full variable domain (missing parts from reference TRBV18 and TRBJ2-2): NAGVMQNPRHLVRRRGQEARLRCSPMKGHSHVYWYRQLPEEGLKFMVYLQKENIIDESGMPKERFSAEFPKEGPSILRIQQVVRGDSAAYFCASSPLVESGELFFGEGSRLTVL.

The chain couples TRBV7-2 to TRBJ1-2; D possibly corresponds to TRBD1 (5 bases). The V gene lost 0 bases and the J gene lost 4 bases, with 12 bases spanning the gap. Germline V CDR1 and CDR2: SGHTA, FQGNSA. This CDR3 region has 15 residues. The CDR3 DNA reads as TGTGCCAGCAGCTTAGCGGTACAGGCCTTCTATGGCTACACCTTC. Translated: CASSLAVQAFYGYTF.

This clone was recorded a few times. The rearrangement joins TRBV7-9 to TRBJ2-7, with 8 bases matching TRBD1. The CDR3 length is 12 residues. V shed 8 bases and J 7 bases; nucleotides not matched to a gene: 7. The germline gives CDR1 SEHNR, CDR2 FQNEAQ (reference sequence). The CDR3 coding sequence is TGTGCCAGCGCAAGAACAGGGGGGGAGCAGTACTTC. As protein: CASARTGGEQYF.

The table lists this clone with a count of one. The V gene is TRBV21-1, the J gene TRBJ2-7; the table's TRBD2 call for D was not verified on the DNA. TRBV21-1 is a pseudogene locus. This CDR3 comprises 17 residues. The CDR3 DNA is TGTGCCAGCAGCAAAGTGTCGACTAGCGGGGGGTGCTACGAGCAGTACTTC. Translated: CASSKVSTSGGCYEQYF.

The chain has TRBV23-1 and TRBJ1-1; TRBD1 is a possible D gene (5 bases). TRBV23-1 is an ORF for which the function is uncertain. The CDR3 totals 15 residues. The V end lost 1 base, the J end lost 4 bases, and 13 bases lay between the germline ends. The CDR3 nucleotides are TGCGCCAGCAGTCAATTAGGGACCTACCGCACTGAAGCTTTCTTT. It specifies CASSQLGTYRTEAFF.

This chain links TRBV28 with TRBJ1-1, with D hard to call. Deletions cut 3 bases from V and 0 bases from J, with 8 bases between. Germline values: CDR1 MDHEN, CDR2 SYDVKM. This CDR3 is built from 14 residues. CDR3 coding DNA: TGTGCCAGCAGTTTTCCAGGTATGAACACTGAAGCTTTCTTT. As protein: CASSFPGMNTEAFF.

This chain connects TRBV9 to TRBJ2-7; D tentatively reads TRBD1 or TRBD2 (5 bases each). CDR1 is SGDLS and CDR2 is YYNGEE in the germline V gene. The CDR3 spans 14 residues. The V and J ends lost 2 bases and 4 bases respectively, with 13 bases between them. CDR3 protein: CASSVHLGTYEQYF. As DNA, the CDR3 is TGTGCCAGCAGCGTTCATCTCGGGACGTACGAGCAGTACTTC.

This clone was counted once. The CDR3 coding sequence is TGTGCCAGCAGCTTATGGACAGGGGTGCGGAACACTGAAGCTTTCTTT. Its translation is CASSLWTGVRNTEAFF. This chain connects TRBV5-8 to TRBJ1-1; 9 bases line up with TRBD1. Germline V gene lookup returns CDR1 SGHTS and CDR2 YDEGEE. This CDR3 spans 16 amino acids. V lost 2 bases, J lost 1 base, and 6 bases stayed unmatched.

Worth noting for this clone: A junction end diverges from the germline sequence, so it may reflect a read error. The rearrangement joins TRBV5-1 to TRBJ1-1; 7 bases agree with TRBD1. Germline values: CDR1 SGHRS, CDR2 YFSETQ. The CDR3 totals 13 residues. CDR3 residues: CASSFRDSFETFF. CDR3 DNA sequence: TGCGCCAGCAGCTTCCGGGACAGCTTTGAAACTTTCTTT.

The rearrangement joins TRBV7-9 to TRBJ1-6; tentative D call: TRBD1 (5 bases). The CDR3 runs 19 residues. Deletions cut 1 base from V and 5 bases from J, with 21 bases between. Germline-derived CDR1 and CDR2 are SEHNR and FQNEAQ (reference sequence). The DNA of the CDR3 is TGTGCCAGCAGCTTAGGATACTCAGGGTTGGCGGCCAATAATTCACCCCTCCACTTT. Protein product: CASSLGYSGLAANNSPLHF.

The genes are TRBV19 and TRBJ2-5, with TRBD2 matching over 15 bases. The V gene's germline CDR1 is LNHDA and CDR2 SQIVND (reference sequence). The CDR3 runs to 16 residues. J lost 7 bases, V lost 5 bases, and 8 bases had no gene match. DNA for the CDR3: TGTGCCAGTAGTGCGGGACTAGCGGGGGGTAGAGGGACCCAGTACTTC. This sequence encodes CASSAGLAGGRGTQYF.

This clone was recorded only once. The chain has TRBV18 and TRBJ1-2; 8 nucleotides line up with TRBD1. CDR1 is KGHSH and CDR2 is LQKENI in the germline V gene. After removal of 4 bases from V and 5 bases from J, the junction contained 6 bases not matched to a gene. This CDR3 spans 14 amino acids. The CDR3 loop is CASSLGQDWYGYTF. DNA of the CDR3: TGTGCCAGCTCACTGGGACAGGATTGGTATGGCTACACCTTC.